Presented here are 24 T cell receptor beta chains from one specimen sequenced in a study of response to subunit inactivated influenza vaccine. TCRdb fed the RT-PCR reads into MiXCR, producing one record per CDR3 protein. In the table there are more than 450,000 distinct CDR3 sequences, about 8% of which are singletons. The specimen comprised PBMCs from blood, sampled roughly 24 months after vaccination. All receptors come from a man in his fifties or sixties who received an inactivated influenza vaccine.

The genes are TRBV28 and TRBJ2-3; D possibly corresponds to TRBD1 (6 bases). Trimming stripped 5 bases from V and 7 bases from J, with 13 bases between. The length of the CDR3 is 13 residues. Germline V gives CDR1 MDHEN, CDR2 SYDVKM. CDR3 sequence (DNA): TGTGCCAGCAGTCGGACAGACCAAAATACGCAGTATTTT. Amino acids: CASSRTDQNTQYF.

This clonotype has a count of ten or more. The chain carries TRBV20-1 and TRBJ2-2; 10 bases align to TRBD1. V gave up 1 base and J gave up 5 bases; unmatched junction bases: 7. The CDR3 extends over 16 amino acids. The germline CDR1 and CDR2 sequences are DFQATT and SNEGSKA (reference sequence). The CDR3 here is CSARVRGTGDTGELFF. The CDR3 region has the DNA TGCAGTGCTAGAGTCAGAGGGACAGGGGATACCGGGGAGCTGTTTTTT.

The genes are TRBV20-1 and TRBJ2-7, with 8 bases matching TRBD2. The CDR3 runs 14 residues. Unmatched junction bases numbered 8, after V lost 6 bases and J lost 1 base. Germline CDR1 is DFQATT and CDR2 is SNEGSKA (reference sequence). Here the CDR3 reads CSAPVGLASYEQYF. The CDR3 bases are TGCAGTGCCCCCGTTGGACTAGCATCCTACGAGCAGTACTTC.

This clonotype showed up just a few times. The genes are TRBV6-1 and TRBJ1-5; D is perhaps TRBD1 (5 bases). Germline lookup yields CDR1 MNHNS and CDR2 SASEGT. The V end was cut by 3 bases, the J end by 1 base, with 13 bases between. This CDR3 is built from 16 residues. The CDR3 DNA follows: TGTGCCAGCAGTGATGTGGCAGGGCTAAGCAATCAGCCCCAGCATTTT. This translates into CASSDVAGLSNQPQHF.

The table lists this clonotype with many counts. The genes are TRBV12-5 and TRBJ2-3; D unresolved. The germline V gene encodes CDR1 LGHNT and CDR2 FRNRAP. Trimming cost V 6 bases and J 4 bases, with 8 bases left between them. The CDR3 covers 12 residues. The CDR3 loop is CASGSLPDTQYF. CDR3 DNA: TGTGCTAGTGGCTCCCTACCAGATACGCAGTATTTT.

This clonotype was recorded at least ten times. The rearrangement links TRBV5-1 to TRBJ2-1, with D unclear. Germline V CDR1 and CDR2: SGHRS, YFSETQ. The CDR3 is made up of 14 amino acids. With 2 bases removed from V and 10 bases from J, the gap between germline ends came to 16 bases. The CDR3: CASSLATAVPEQFF. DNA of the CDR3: TGCGCCAGCAGCTTAGCGACTGCCGTTCCGGAGCAGTTCTTC.

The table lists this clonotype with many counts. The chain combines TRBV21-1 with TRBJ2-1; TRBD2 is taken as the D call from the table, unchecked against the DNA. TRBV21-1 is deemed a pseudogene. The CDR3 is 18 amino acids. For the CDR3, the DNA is TGTGCCAGCAGCAAATCTGTTTCTAGCGGGAGTCCCTACAATGAGCAGTTCTTC. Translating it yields CASSKSVSSGSPYNEQFF.

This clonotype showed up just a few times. The CDR3 DNA follows: TGCAGCGCCAAGGGGGGGAGTCGTGAAAAACTGTTTTTT. It yields the protein CSAKGGSREKLFF. The chain is built from TRBV29-1 and TRBJ1-4, with D possibly TRBD1 on 6 matching bases. The V and J ends lost 7 bases and 7 bases respectively, with 16 bases between them. This CDR3 contains 13 residues. In germline, CDR1 is SQVTM, CDR2 ANQGSEA. Drawing the rest from reference TRBV29-1 and TRBJ1-4, the complete variable domain is SAVISQKPSRDICQRGTSLTIQCQVDSQVTMMFWYRQQPGQSLTLIATANQGSEATYESGFVIDKFPISRPNLTFSTLTVSNMSPEDSSIYLCSAKGGSREKLFFGSGTQLSVL.

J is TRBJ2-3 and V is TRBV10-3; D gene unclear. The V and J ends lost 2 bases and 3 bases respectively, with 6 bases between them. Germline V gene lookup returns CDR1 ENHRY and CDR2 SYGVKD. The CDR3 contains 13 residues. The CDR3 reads CAISEGRTDTQYF. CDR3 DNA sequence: TGTGCCATCAGTGAGGGTCGGACAGATACGCAGTATTTT.

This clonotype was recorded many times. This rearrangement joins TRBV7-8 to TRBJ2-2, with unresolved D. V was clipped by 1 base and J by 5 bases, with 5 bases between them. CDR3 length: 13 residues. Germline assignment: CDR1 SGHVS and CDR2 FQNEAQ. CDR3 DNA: TGTGCCAGCAGCTTAGTTACAACCGGGGAGCTGTTTTTT. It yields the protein CASSLVTTGELFF.

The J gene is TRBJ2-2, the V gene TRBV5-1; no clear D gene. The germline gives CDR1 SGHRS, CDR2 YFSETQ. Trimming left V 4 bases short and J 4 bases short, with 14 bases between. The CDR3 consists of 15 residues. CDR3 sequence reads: CASSAISVGTGELFF. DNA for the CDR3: TGCGCCAGCAGCGCGATCTCGGTTGGCACCGGGGAGCTGTTTTTT.

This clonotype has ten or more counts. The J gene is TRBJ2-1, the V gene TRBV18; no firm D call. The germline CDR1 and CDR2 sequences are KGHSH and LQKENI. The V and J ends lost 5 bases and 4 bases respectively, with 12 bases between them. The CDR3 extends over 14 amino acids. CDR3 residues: CASSSLAEYNEQFF. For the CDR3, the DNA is TGTGCCAGCTCATCCCTCGCGGAGTACAATGAGCAGTTCTTC. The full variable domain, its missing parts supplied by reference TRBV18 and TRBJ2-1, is NAGVMQNPRHLVRRRGQEARLRCSPMKGHSHVYWYRQLPEEGLKFMVYLQKENIIDESGMPKERFSAEFPKEGPSILRIQQVVRGDSAAYFCASSSLAEYNEQFFGPGTRLTVL.

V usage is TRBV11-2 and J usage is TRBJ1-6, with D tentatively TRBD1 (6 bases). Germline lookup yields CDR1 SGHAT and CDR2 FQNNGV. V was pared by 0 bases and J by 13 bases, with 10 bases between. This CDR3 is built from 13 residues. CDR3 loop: CASSLESTGPLHF. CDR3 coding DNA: TGTGCCAGCAGCTTAGAGAGTACAGGGCCCCTCCACTTT.

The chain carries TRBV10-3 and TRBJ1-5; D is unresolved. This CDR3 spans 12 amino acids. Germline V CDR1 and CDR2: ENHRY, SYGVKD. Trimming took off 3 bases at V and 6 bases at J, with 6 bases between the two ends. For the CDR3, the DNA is TGTGCCATCAGTGAACCGGGTCAGCCCCAGCATTTT. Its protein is CAISEPGQPQHF.

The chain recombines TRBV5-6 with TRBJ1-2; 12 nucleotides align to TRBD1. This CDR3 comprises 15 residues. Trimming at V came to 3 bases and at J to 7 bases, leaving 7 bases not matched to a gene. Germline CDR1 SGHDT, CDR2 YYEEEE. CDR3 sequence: CASSSTGTGGFGYTF. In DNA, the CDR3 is TGTGCCAGCAGCTCAACCGGGACAGGGGGCTTTGGCTACACCTTC. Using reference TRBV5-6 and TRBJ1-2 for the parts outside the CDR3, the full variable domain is DAGVTQSPTHLIKTRGQQVTLRCSPKSGHDTVSWYQQALGQGPQFIFQYYEEEERQRGNFPDRFSGHQFPNYSSELNVNALLLGDSALYLCASSSTGTGGFGYTFGSGTRLTVV.

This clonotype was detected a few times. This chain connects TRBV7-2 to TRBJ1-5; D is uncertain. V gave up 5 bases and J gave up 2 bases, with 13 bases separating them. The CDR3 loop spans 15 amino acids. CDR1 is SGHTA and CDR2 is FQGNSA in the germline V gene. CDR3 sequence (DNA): TGTGCCAGCAGCCTGGGCGGGTTGGGCAATCAGCCCCAGCATTTT. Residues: CASSLGGLGNQPQHF.

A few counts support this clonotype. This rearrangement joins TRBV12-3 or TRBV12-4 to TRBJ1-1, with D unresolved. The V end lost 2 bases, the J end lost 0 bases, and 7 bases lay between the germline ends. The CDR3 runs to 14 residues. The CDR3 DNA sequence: TGTGCCAGCAGTTTATTGGAGGTGAACACTGAAGCTTTCTTT. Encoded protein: CASSLLEVNTEAFF.

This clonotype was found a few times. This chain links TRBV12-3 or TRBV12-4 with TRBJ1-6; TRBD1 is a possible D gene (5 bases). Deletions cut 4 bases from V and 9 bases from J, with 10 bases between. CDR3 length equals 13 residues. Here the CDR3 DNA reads TGTGCCAGCAGTTCGGGACGAGGTTCACCCCTCCACTTT. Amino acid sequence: CASSSGRGSPLHF.

CDR3 nucleotide sequence: TGCGCCAGCAGTGCCTTGGGGGTGAAGGCCTACGAGCAGTACTTC. Residues: CASSALGVKAYEQYF. This chain joins TRBV10-1 and TRBJ2-7; D assignment may be TRBD1 or TRBD2 (5 bases each). The CDR3 runs 15 residues. Trimming stripped 4 bases from V and 2 bases from J, with 15 bases between. Germline assignment: CDR1 WNHNN and CDR2 SYGVQD (reference sequence).

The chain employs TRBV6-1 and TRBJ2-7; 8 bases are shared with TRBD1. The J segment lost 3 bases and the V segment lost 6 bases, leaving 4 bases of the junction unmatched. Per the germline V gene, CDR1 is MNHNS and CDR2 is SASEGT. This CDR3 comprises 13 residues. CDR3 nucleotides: TGTGCCAGCAGGGGACAGGCCAACTACGAGCAGTACTTC. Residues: CASRGQANYEQYF.

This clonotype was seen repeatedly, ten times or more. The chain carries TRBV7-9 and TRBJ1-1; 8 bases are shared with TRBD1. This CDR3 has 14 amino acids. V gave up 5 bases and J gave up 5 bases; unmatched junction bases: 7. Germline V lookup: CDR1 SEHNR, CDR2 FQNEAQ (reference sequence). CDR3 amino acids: CASSGQGLRTEAFF. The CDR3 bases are TGTGCCAGCAGCGGACAGGGTTTGAGGACTGAAGCTTTCTTT.

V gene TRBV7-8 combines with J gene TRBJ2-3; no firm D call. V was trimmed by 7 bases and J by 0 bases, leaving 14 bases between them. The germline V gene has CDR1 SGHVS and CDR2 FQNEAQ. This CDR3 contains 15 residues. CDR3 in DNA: TGTGCCAGCATCCCTAGGCTTCTAAGCACAGATACGCAGTATTTT. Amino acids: CASIPRLLSTDTQYF. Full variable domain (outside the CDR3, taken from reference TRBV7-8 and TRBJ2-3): GAGVSQSPRYKVAKRGQDVALRCDPISGHVSLFWYQQALGQGPEFLTYFQNEAQLDKSGLPSDRFFAERPEGSVSTLKIQRTQQEDSAVYLCASIPRLLSTDTQYFGPGTRLTVL.

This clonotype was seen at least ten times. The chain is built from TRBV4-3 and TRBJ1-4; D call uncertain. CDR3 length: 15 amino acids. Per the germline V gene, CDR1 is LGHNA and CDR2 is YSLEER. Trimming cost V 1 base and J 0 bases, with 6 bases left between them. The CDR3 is CASSQVGATNEKLFF. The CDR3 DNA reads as TGCGCCAGCAGCCAAGTCGGGGCAACTAATGAAAAACTGTTTTTT.

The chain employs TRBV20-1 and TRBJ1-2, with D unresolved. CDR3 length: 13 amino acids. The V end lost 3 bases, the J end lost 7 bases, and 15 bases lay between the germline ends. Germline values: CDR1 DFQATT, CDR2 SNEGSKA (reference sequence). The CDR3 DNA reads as TGCAGTGCTAGTCTCCCGCAGGCTCGTGGCTACACCTTC. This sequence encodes CSASLPQARGYTF.